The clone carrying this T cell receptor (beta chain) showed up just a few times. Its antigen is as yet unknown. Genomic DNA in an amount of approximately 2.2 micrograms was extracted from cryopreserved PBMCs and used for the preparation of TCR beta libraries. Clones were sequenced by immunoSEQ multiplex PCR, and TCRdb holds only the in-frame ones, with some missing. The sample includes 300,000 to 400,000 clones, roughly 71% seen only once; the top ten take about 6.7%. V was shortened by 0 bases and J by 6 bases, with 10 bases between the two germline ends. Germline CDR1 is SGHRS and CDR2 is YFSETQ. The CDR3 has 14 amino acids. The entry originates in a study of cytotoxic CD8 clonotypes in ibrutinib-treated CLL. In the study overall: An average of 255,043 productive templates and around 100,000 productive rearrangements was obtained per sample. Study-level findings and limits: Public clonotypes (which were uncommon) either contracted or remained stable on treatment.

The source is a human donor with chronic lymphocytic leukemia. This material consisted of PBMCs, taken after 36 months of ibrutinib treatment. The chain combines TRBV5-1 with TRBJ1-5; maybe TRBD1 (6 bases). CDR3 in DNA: TGCGCCAGCAGCTTGGGACAGGTGGGTCAGCCCCAGCATTTT. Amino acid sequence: CASSLGQVGQPQHF.